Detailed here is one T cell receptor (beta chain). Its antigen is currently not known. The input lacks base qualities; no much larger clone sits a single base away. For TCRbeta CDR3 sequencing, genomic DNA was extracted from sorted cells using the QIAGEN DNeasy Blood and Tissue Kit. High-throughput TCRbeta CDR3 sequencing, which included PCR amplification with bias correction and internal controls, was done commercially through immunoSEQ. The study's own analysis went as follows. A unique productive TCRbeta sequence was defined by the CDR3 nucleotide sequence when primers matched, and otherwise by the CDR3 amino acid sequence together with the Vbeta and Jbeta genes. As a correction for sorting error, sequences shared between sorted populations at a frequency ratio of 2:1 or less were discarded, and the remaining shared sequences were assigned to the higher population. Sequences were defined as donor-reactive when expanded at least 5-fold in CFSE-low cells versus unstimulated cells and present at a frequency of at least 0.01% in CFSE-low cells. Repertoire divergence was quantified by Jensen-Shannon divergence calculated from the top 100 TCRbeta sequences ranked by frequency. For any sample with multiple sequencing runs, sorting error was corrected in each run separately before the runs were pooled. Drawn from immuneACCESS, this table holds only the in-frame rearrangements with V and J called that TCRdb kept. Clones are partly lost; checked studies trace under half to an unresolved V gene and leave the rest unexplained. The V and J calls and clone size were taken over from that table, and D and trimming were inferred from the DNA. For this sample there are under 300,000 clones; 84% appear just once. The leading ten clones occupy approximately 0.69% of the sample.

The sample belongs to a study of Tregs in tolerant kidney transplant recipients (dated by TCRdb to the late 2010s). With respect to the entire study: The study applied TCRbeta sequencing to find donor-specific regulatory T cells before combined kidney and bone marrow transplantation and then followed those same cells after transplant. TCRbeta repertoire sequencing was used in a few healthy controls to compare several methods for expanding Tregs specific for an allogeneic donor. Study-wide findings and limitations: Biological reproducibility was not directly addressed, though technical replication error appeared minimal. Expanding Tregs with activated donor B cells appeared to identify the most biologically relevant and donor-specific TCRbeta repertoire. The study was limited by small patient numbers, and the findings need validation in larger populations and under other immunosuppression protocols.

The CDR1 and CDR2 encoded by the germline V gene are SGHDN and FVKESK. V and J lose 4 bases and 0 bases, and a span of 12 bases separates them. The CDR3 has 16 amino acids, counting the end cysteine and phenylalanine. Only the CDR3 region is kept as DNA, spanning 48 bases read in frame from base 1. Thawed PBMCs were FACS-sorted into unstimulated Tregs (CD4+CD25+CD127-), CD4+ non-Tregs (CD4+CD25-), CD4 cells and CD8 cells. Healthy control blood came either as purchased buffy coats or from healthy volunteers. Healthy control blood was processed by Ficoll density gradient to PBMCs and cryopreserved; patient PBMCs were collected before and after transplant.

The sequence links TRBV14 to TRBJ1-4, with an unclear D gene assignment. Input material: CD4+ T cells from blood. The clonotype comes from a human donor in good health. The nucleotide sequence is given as TGTGCCAGCAGCCCCGTCCCTAAGGCAACTAATGAAAAACTGTTTTTT. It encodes CASSPVPKATNEKLFF.